Below are 21 T cell receptor beta chains sequenced from a single sample in a study of blood T cell repertoires in COVID-19. Assay used: immunoSEQ multiplex PCR; TCRdb lists only in-frame clones, some missing. This repertoire shows about 30,000 clones, around nine tenths found once; its top ten account for under 30%. Sequencing was carried out using peripheral blood. Receptors originate from a human donor in a cohort sampled during active COVID-19.

The V call is TRBV9, the J call TRBJ2-3; no definite D call. The CDR3 has 16 amino acids. V lost 1 base and J 6 bases, leaving 18 bases between the germline ends. Germline lookup yields CDR1 SGDLS and CDR2 YYNGEE. CDR3 protein: CASSVMHSGVGDTQYF. The CDR3 region has the DNA TGTGCCAGCAGCGTAATGCACTCCGGTGTTGGTGATACGCAGTATTTT.

V and J are TRBV10-3 and TRBJ2-3; 7 nucleotides agree with TRBD2. V lost 2 bases, J lost 4 bases, and 0 bases stayed unmatched. CDR3 length: 13 amino acids. Germline V lookup: CDR1 ENHRY, CDR2 SYGVKD. CDR3 bases: TGTGCCATCAGTGAGGGGGGGGCAGATACGCAGTATTTT. Protein product: CAISEGGADTQYF.

J is TRBJ1-2 and V is TRBV7-9; 12 bases agree with TRBD1. This CDR3 region has 15 residues. Unmatched junction bases numbered 8, after V lost 5 bases and J lost 7 bases. Germline V gene data show CDR1 as SEHNR and CDR2 as FQNEAQ (reference sequence). The CDR3, as DNA: TGTGCCAGCAGCCAATTTGGGACAGGGGGCAGTGGCTACACCTTC. It codes for CASSQFGTGGSGYTF.

This clone was detected only once. The chain carries TRBV5-1 and TRBJ1-4, with 7 bases fitting TRBD1. V lost 4 bases and J lost 4; bases outside the gene matches: 7. The CDR3 runs to 15 residues. CDR1 SGHRS and CDR2 YFSETQ come from the germline V gene. The CDR3: CASSQQGLGNEKLFF. For the CDR3, the DNA is TGCGCCAGCAGCCAACAGGGGTTGGGTAATGAAAAACTGTTTTTT.

J is TRBJ1-1 and V is TRBV5-1; TRBD1 is a possible D gene (5 bases). CDR1 is SGHRS and CDR2 is YFSETQ in the germline V gene. The V and J ends lost 0 bases and 2 bases respectively, with 11 bases between them. There are 15 residues in the CDR3. This CDR3 reads CASSLATQGNTEAFF. The CDR3 nucleotides read TGCGCCAGCAGCTTGGCCACGCAGGGCAACACTGAAGCTTTCTTT.

J is TRBJ1-2 and V is TRBV9, with D perhaps TRBD1 (5 bases). This CDR3 contains 15 residues. V lost 0 bases and J lost 4, with 13 bases in between. The germline CDR1 and CDR2 sequences are SGDLS and YYNGEE. Here the CDR3 reads CASSVAAGSGYGYTF. DNA for the CDR3: TGTGCCAGCAGCGTAGCGGCAGGGTCAGGCTATGGCTACACCTTC. The full variable domain, with the rest looked up from reference TRBV9 and TRBJ1-2, is DSGVTQTPKHLITATGQRVTLRCSPRSGDLSVYWYQQSLDQGLQFLIQYYNGEERAKGNILERFSAQQFPDLHSELNLSSLELGDSALYFCASSVAAGSGYGYTFGSGTRLTVV.

This chain connects TRBV5-1 to TRBJ1-1, with 7 bases lining up with TRBD1. The germline CDR1 and CDR2 sequences are SGHRS and YFSETQ. With V trimmed by 3 bases and J by 1 base, 6 bases remained unmatched. This CDR3 is 15 amino acids long. The CDR3 DNA follows: TGCGCCAGCAGCTCGCCTAGGGGGCGGAACACTGAAGCTTTCTTT. Amino acids: CASSSPRGRNTEAFF.

CDR3 region: CSVWTGPNYGYTF. The CDR3 DNA reads TGCAGCGTTTGGACAGGACCTAACTATGGCTACACCTTC. The chain is built from TRBV29-1 and TRBJ1-2, with 7 bases lining up with TRBD1. This CDR3 contains 13 residues. V was clipped by 5 bases and J by 0 bases; unmatched bases: 3. Germline V gene lookup returns CDR1 SQVTM and CDR2 ANQGSEA.

For the CDR3, the DNA is TGTGCCAGCAGCGTTGGGGCCTATTCCGAGCAGTACTTC. It encodes CASSVGAYSEQYF. The chain couples TRBV5-8 to TRBJ2-7, with D maybe TRBD1 (5 bases). CDR3 length: 13 amino acids. V lost 4 bases and J 6 bases, leaving 14 bases between the germline ends. CDR1 is SGHTS, CDR2 YDEGEE, per germline.

The V call is TRBV5-4, the J call TRBJ1-2; 9 positions match TRBD1. J gave up 6 bases and V 4 bases, and 13 bases lay outside the gene matches. The CDR3 spans 16 residues. The germline V gene has CDR1 SGHNT and CDR2 YYREEE (reference sequence). DNA of the CDR3: TGTGCCAGCAGCCGGGGACAGGGTGTGTTTTCGAATGGCTACACCTTC. Translated, it gives CASSRGQGVFSNGYTF.

This clone has just a few counts. The genes are TRBV5-4 and TRBJ1-2; TRBD1 agrees at 11 bases. Germline CDR1 is SGHNT and CDR2 is YYREEE (reference sequence). CDR3 size: 15 residues. V was pared by 5 bases and J by 8 bases, with 11 bases of the junction left unmatched. DNA for the CDR3: TGTGCCAGCAGTCGCCAACCGGGGACAGGGGGAGGCTACACCTTC. Its protein is CASSRQPGTGGGYTF.

The chain uses TRBV20-1 and TRBJ2-7; D ambiguous. Germline values: CDR1 DFQATT, CDR2 SNEGSKA (reference sequence). There are 12 residues in the CDR3. Trimming cost V 3 bases and J 3 bases, with 9 bases left between them. For the CDR3, the DNA is TGCAGTGCTAGTGACGCCTACTACGAGCAGTACTTC. Amino acid sequence: CSASDAYYEQYF.

The chain employs TRBV7-2 and TRBJ2-7, with 9 bases that match TRBD2. Germline CDR1 and CDR2: SGHTA and FQGNSA. The V segment lost 3 bases and the J segment 2 bases; nucleotides outside the gene matches: 2. CDR3 length: 14 amino acids. The CDR3 DNA sequence: TGTGCCAGCAGCTTTTCTAGCGGGACCTACGAGCAGTACTTC. It translates to CASSFSSGTYEQYF. Full variable domain (remainder filled in from reference TRBV7-2 and TRBJ2-7): GAGVSQSPSNKVTEKGKDVELRCDPISGHTALYWYRQSLGQGLEFLIYFQGNSAPDKSGLPSDRFSAERTGGSVSTLTIQRTQQEDSAVYLCASSFSSGTYEQYFGPGTRLTVT.

J is TRBJ1-4 and V is TRBV6-2 or TRBV6-3; TRBD1 aligns across 10 bases. J gave up 7 bases and V 2 bases, and 1 base lay outside the gene matches. The CDR3 has 14 amino acids. The V gene's germline CDR1 is MNHEY and CDR2 SVGEGT. This CDR3 reads CASSYGTGVEKLFF. Written as DNA, the CDR3 is TGTGCCAGCAGTTACGGGACAGGGGTTGAAAAACTGTTTTTT.

The chain has TRBV7-6 and TRBJ1-1; D is uncertain. CDR1 and CDR2 from the germline V gene are SGHVS and FNYEAQ. Trimming left V 2 bases short and J 4 bases short, with 8 bases between. The CDR3 is made up of 13 amino acids. The CDR3 DNA follows: TGTGCCAGCAGCTTAAAAGAGAGCACTGAAGCTTTCTTT. As protein: CASSLKESTEAFF. Drawing the rest from reference TRBV7-6 and TRBJ1-1, the complete variable domain is GAGVSQSPRYKVTKRGQDVALRCDPISGHVSLYWYRQALGQGPEFLTYFNYEAQQDKSGLPNDRFSAERPEGSISTLTIQRTEQRDSAMYRCASSLKESTEAFFGQGTRLTVV.

The rearrangement joins TRBV5-1 to TRBJ2-7; D is possibly TRBD2 (6 bases). From germline, CDR1 is SGHRS and CDR2 YFSETQ. There are 14 residues in the CDR3. The V end lost 2 bases, the J end lost 3 bases, and 12 bases lay between the germline ends. The CDR3 nucleotides read TGCGCCAGCAGCTTCCCGGGGGACCACTACGAGCAGTACTTC. Its translation is CASSFPGDHYEQYF.

J is TRBJ1-3 and V is TRBV9; TRBD1 matches 7 bases. CDR1 and CDR2 (germline): SGDLS, YYNGEE. Trimming removed 2 bases from V and 1 base from J; junction bases left unmatched: 3. The CDR3 has 15 residues. CDR3 DNA: TGTGCCAGCAGCGTTGGGGGACAGTCTGGAAACACCATATATTTT. As protein: CASSVGGQSGNTIYF. Drawing the rest from reference TRBV9 and TRBJ1-3, the complete variable domain is DSGVTQTPKHLITATGQRVTLRCSPRSGDLSVYWYQQSLDQGLQFLIQYYNGEERAKGNILERFSAQQFPDLHSELNLSSLELGDSALYFCASSVGGQSGNTIYFGEGSWLTVV.

This chain joins TRBV18 and TRBJ1-4; D gene uncertain. Germline V CDR1 and CDR2: KGHSH, LQKENI. V dropped 5 bases and J dropped 2 bases, with 3 bases sitting between them. This CDR3 comprises 12 residues. CDR3: CASSSTNEKLFF. As DNA, the CDR3 is TGTGCCAGCTCATCGACTAATGAAAAACTGTTTTTT.

As to this clone: Germline and junction disagree at one end, which may indicate a read error. The chain uses TRBV7-7 and TRBJ2-5, with D maybe TRBD1 (5 bases). This CDR3 spans 12 amino acids. CDR1 and CDR2 from the germline V gene are SSHAT and FNYEAQ (reference sequence). CDR3 in amino acids: CASKGDQGTQYF. The CDR3 DNA follows: TGTGCTAGCAAGGGCGACCAGGGGACCCAGTACTTC.

The chain recombines TRBV3-1 (or the pseudogene TRBV3-2) with TRBJ2-4, with 7 bases aligning to TRBD1. Trimming cost V 4 bases and J 6 bases; bases outside gene matches: 15. The CDR3 loop spans 17 amino acids. Germline CDR1 and CDR2: LGHDT and YNNKEL (reference sequence). The CDR3 DNA sequence: TGTGCCAGCAGCCCGCGCGAGGGACAGCCCGAGGGAAACATTCAGTACTTC. Translating it yields CASSPREGQPEGNIQYF.

The chain recombines TRBV6-5 with TRBJ2-7; D may be TRBD2 (6 bases). Trimming cost V 9 bases and J 3 bases, with 15 bases left between them. The CDR3 is 13 amino acids. The germline CDR1 and CDR2 sequences are MNHEY and SVGAGI. Here the CDR3 reads CASQIGTYYEQYF. The CDR3 nucleotides read TGTGCCAGTCAAATTGGGACTTACTACGAGCAGTACTTC.